The present entry profiles one T cell receptor (beta chain) with its context. What it recognizes is unknown. This sample stems from a study of beta chain features in type 1 diabetes. Study results and limitations: Diminished insertions and augmented deletions at VDJ junctions characterized type 1 diabetes patients. Type 1 diabetes patients showed a moderate but significant shortening of TCRB CDR3s in all four CD4+ subsets.

Germline assignment: CDR1 SNHLY and CDR2 FYNNEI. The CDR3 loop spans 15 amino acids. V shed 4 bases and J shed 0 bases, with 7 bases lying between them. Sorted cells reached over 95% purity in every population. Every bit of the isolated RNA underwent reverse transcription, so sequencing read expressed TCRB transcripts. Produced via immunoSEQ multiplex PCR; TCRdb's table is partial and in-frame only. The repertoire consists of 600,000 to 700,000 clones, with roughly 12% occurring once and the leading ten covering 0.09% to 0.15%. Sequencing was done on a sample of naive CD4+ T cells from blood. This receptor was identified in a young man with type 1 diabetes. The chain has TRBV2 and TRBJ1-6; D unclear. The CDR3 spells CASSVESSYNSPLHF. In nucleotides, the CDR3 is TGTGCCAGCAGTGTAGAGAGCTCCTATAATTCACCCCTCCACTTT.